This section outlines one T cell receptor (beta chain) sequence together with its context. Its antigen is not known. This sample stems from a study of T cell repertoires in cytomegalovirus infection. Study outcomes and limitations: HLA-C-restricted CMV-specific TCR beta clonotypes prevailed in the ex vivo response.

TCRdb passed the reads through MiXCR, listing each CDR3 protein once. The sample has some 900,000 distinct CDR3 sequences; around a third are singletons. Sequences were derived from cultured CD8+ T cells from PBMCs, sampled from culture after CMV antigen stimulation. The sequence was collected from a human donor in good health (CMV status not recorded). Some clones in this sample may be carry-over from other donors' samples.

The CDR3, as DNA: TGCGCCAGCAGCTTGGGACTACGTCTGAACACTGAAGCTTTCTTT. It codes for CASSLGLRLNTEAFF. The chain joins TRBV5-1 to TRBJ1-1; D gene unclear. This CDR3 contains 15 residues. CDR1 SGHRS and CDR2 YFSETQ come from the germline V gene. V dropped 0 bases and J dropped 0 bases, with 9 bases sitting between them.